The rows below give T cell receptor beta chains drawn from one sample of a study of cytomegalovirus exposure and HLA in healthy donors. Clones were sequenced by immunoSEQ multiplex PCR, and TCRdb holds only the in-frame ones, with some missing. The table includes a few hundred thousand clones, 77% detected once. The sequencing input was PBMCs. Receptors originate from a woman in her fifties or sixties in good health and CMV-seropositive. Both conserved end residues are part of each CDR3. The D gene is left open where the match is weak. For some rows the clone size is stated as once, few or many, or as a class when expanded; others skip it.

abundance	d_gene	v_gene	j_gene	CDR3nt	CDR3aa
NA	TRBD1	TRBV10-3	TRBJ2-2	TGTGCCATCAGGGGGACAGGGTCCGGGGAGCTGTTTTTT	CAIRGTGSGELFF
NA	NA	TRBV6-6	TRBJ2-3	TGTGCCAGCAGACGCGGAGATACGCAGTATTTT	CASRRGDTQYF
NA	TRBD2	TRBV10-2	TRBJ2-7	TGCGCCAGCCAAAGACTAGCGGGATACGAGCAGTACTTC	CASQRLAGYEQYF
NA	NA	TRBV7-9	TRBJ1-1	TGTGCCAGCAGCTTACAGGGACTCACTGAAGCTTTCTTT	CASSLQGLTEAFF
few	NA	TRBV5-1	TRBJ2-7	TGCGCCAGCAGCTTGTATGCGGACTCCTACGAGCAGTACTTC	CASSLYADSYEQYF
NA	NA	TRBV6-5	TRBJ2-7	TGTGCCAGCAGTCCCCGTAGCGGACTTGCCTACGAGCAGTACTTC	CASSPRSGLAYEQYF
NA	NA	TRBV30	TRBJ1-1	TGTGCCTGGAGTACCACGGGCACTGAAGCTTTCTTT	CAWSTTGTEAFF
NA	TRBD1	TRBV5-4	TRBJ2-3	TGTGCCAGCAGCCAATACAGGGGGGCAAACACAGATACGCAGTATTTT	CASSQYRGANTDTQYF
once	TRBD1	TRBV28	TRBJ2-7	TGTGCCAGCAGTTTATCGGGACAGGGGCCCTACGAGCAGTACTTC	CASSLSGQGPYEQYF
NA	TRBD1	TRBV5-1	TRBJ2-2	TGCGCCAGCAGCTTAACAGGGGGCACTTACACCGGGGAGCTGTTTTTT	CASSLTGGTYTGELFF
NA	NA	TRBV2	TRBJ1-6	TGTGCCAGCAGTTCCACAGGGAACGTCGGGAATTCACCCCTCCACTTT	CASSSTGNVGNSPLHF
once	TRBD1	TRBV5-1	TRBJ1-1	TGCGCCAGCAGCTTGGGACAGGGGGGCGCTGAAGCTTTCTTT	CASSLGQGGAEAFF
few	TRBD1	TRBV18	TRBJ1-1	TGTGCCAGCTCACCACCGTTGGGGACAGGGGCCCGGGGGGCTTTCTTT	CASSPPLGTGARGAFF
NA	TRBD1	TRBV7-9	TRBJ1-2	TGTGCCAGCAGCCCCGGGACAGTTCAGGGCTACACCTTC	CASSPGTVQGYTF
few	NA	TRBV29-1	TRBJ2-1	TGCACCCTGGCCCGACTTCGCAGAGACAATGAGCAGTTCTTC	CTLARLRRDNEQFF
NA	NA	TRBV30	TRBJ2-3	TGTGCCTGGGAACAGGGCCGGGATACAGATACGCAGTATTTT	CAWEQGRDTDTQYF